This T cell receptor (beta chain) was sequenced during a study of blood T cell repertoires in COVID-19. From germline, CDR1 is ENHRY and CDR2 SYGVKD. J was trimmed by 4 bases and V by 6 bases; bases with no gene match: 8. The length of the CDR3 is 14 residues. The data were produced by immunoSEQ multiplex PCR, yet TCRdb's version contains in-frame clones alone and is incomplete. The sample has hundreds of thousands of clones, just over 85% seen once; the top ten hold 1.4% to 1.5%. Sequenced material: peripheral blood. This rearrangement joins TRBV10-3 to TRBJ1-1, with 7 nucleotides matching TRBD1. The TCR sequence derives from a young woman with active or convalescent COVID-19. The DNA for the CDR3 is TGTGCCATCAGCGGACAGGTTTTGGGCACTGAAGCTTTCTTT. Its protein is CAISGQVLGTEAFF.